This is a list of T cell receptor beta chains from one sample in a study of blood T cell repertoires in COVID-19. The protocol was immunoSEQ multiplex PCR, while the TCRdb copy is restricted to in-frame clones and leaves out a portion. The sample has about 190,000 clones; around 90% are singletons. Material for sequencing was peripheral blood. The receptors were sampled from a man between 40 and 49 years old with acute or convalescent COVID-19. CDR3s include the opening cysteine and the closing phenylalanine or tryptophan. Each record gives: D gene, clone size, J gene, V gene, CDR3 protein, CDR3 DNA. A D gene is named only where the DNA matches it firmly. The size entry is marked missing in some rows and otherwise reads once, few, many or a size class.

D: NA
size: NA
J: TRBJ1-1
V: TRBV5-4
CDR3: CASSSLTGGEAFF
DNA: TGTGCCAGCAGCTCCCTGACAGGTGGAGAAGCTTTCTTT

D: NA
size: NA
J: TRBJ2-3
V: TRBV7-2
CDR3: CASSLAVVADTQYF
DNA: TGTGCCAGCAGCTTAGCAGTAGTTGCAGATACGCAGTATTTT

D: TRBD2
size: NA
J: TRBJ2-3
V: TRBV7-3
CDR3: CASSLTGGVVDTQYF
DNA: TGTGCCAGCAGCTTAACCGGGGGGGTCGTCGATACGCAGTATTTT

D: NA
size: NA
J: TRBJ1-2
V: TRBV4-2
CDR3: CASSQGQNYGYTF
DNA: TGTGCCAGCAGCCAAGGACAGAATTATGGCTACACCTTC

D: TRBD1
size: NA
J: TRBJ1-5
V: TRBV30
CDR3: CAWSGQGNQPQHF
DNA: TGTGCCTGGAGTGGACAGGGAAATCAGCCCCAGCATTTT

D: NA
size: NA
J: TRBJ1-4
V: TRBV10-3
CDR3: CAISPQGLGTNEKLFF
DNA: TGTGCCATCAGCCCACAGGGATTGGGGACTAATGAAAAACTGTTTTTT

D: NA
size: NA
J: TRBJ1-1
V: TRBV27
CDR3: CASSLNRYTEAFF
DNA: TGTGCCAGCAGTTTAAACAGGTACACTGAAGCTTTCTTT

D: TRBD2
size: NA
J: TRBJ2-7
V: TRBV28
CDR3: CASSRKATISGGAIYEQYF
DNA: TGTGCCAGCAGCCGAAAGGCCACCATAAGCGGGGGGGCCATTTACGAGCAGTACTTC

D: TRBD1
size: NA
J: TRBJ1-1
V: TRBV5-8
CDR3: CASRIRTGDKAFF
DNA: TGTGCCAGCAGGATACGGACAGGTGATAAAGCTTTCTTT

D: NA
size: NA
J: TRBJ1-1
V: TRBV5-6
CDR3: CASSFPGRNTEAFF
DNA: TGTGCCAGCAGCTTTCCCGGTAGGAACACTGAAGCTTTCTTT

D: TRBD2
size: NA
J: TRBJ2-3
V: TRBV4-1
CDR3: CASSQVLRLAGGTDTQYF
DNA: TGCGCCAGCAGCCAAGTTCTCCGACTAGCGGGGGGCACAGATACGCAGTATTTT

D: NA
size: NA
J: TRBJ1-3
V: TRBV18
CDR3: CASSPNAEVTGNTIYF
DNA: TGTGCCAGCTCACCAAATGCGGAGGTCACTGGAAACACCATATATTTT

D: TRBD1
size: NA
J: TRBJ1-2
V: TRBV10-2
CDR3: CASSGTTGGVNYGYTF
DNA: TGCGCCAGCAGTGGAACGACAGGGGGGGTTAACTATGGCTACACCTTC

D: NA
size: few
J: TRBJ1-2
V: TRBV7-9
CDR3: CASSLVSSYGYTF
DNA: TGTGCCAGCAGCTTAGTATCCAGCTATGGCTACACCTTC

D: NA
size: NA
J: TRBJ1-6
V: TRBV29-1
CDR3: CSVVGRENSPLHF
DNA: TGCAGCGTTGTGGGCAGAGAGAATTCACCCCTCCACTTT

D: TRBD1
size: NA
J: TRBJ1-5
V: TRBV6-5
CDR3: CASSVLDRDNQPQHF
DNA: TGTGCCAGCAGCGTACTTGACAGGGACAATCAGCCCCAGCATTTT

D: NA
size: NA
J: TRBJ2-7
V: TRBV10-3
CDR3: CAISEEHVTYEQYF
DNA: TGTGCCATCAGTGAGGAACACGTTACCTACGAGCAGTACTTC

D: TRBD1
size: few
J: TRBJ2-3
V: TRBV25-1
CDR3: CASSEGQGTDTQYF
DNA: TGTGCCAGCAGTGAGGGACAGGGGACGGATACGCAGTATTTT

D: NA
size: few
J: TRBJ2-6
V: TRBV5-4
CDR3: CASSLSQINVLTF
DNA: TGTGCCAGCAGCTTGAGTCAGATCAACGTCCTGACTTTC

D: NA
size: NA
J: TRBJ1-1
V: TRBV7-2
CDR3: CASSLRGQGGSTEAFF
DNA: TGTGCCAGCAGCTTAAGGGGTCAGGGAGGGAGCACTGAAGCTTTCTTT

D: NA
size: NA
J: TRBJ1-3
V: TRBV19
CDR3: CASSIGRTGPTSGNTIYF
DNA: TGTGCCAGTAGTATAGGTCGAACAGGACCTACTTCTGGAAACACCATATATTTT

D: TRBD1
size: NA
J: TRBJ1-1
V: TRBV5-6
CDR3: CASTAFGTGEDTEAFF
DNA: TGTGCCAGCACAGCATTTGGGACAGGGGAAGACACTGAAGCTTTCTTT

D: NA
size: NA
J: TRBJ1-1
V: TRBV6-2/TRBV6-3
CDR3: CASSLRRGEAFF
DNA: TGTGCCAGCAGTCTTCGGCGGGGAGAGGCTTTCTTT

D: NA
size: NA
J: TRBJ1-3
V: TRBV5-1
CDR3: CASSLEVRGAGNTIYF
DNA: TGCGCCAGCAGCTTAGAGGTCAGGGGAGCTGGAAACACCATATATTTT

D: TRBD1
size: NA
J: TRBJ1-1
V: TRBV7-2
CDR3: CASSLDRGWEAFF
DNA: TGTGCCAGCAGCTTAGACAGGGGGTGGGAAGCTTTCTTT

D: TRBD2
size: NA
J: TRBJ2-1
V: TRBV12-3/TRBV12-4
CDR3: CASTSSGGNEQFF
DNA: TGTGCCAGCACTTCTAGCGGGGGCAATGAGCAGTTCTTC

D: TRBD1
size: once
J: TRBJ1-2
V: TRBV27
CDR3: CASKQGAAGYTF
DNA: TGTGCCAGCAAGCAGGGGGCGGCTGGCTACACCTTC

D: NA
size: NA
J: TRBJ1-5
V: TRBV6-5
CDR3: CASSPGHPSNQPQHF
DNA: TGTGCCAGCAGCCCGGGACACCCTAGCAATCAGCCCCAGCATTTT

D: NA
size: NA
J: TRBJ2-7
V: TRBV5-4
CDR3: CASSPTDRTTYEQYF
DNA: TGTGCCAGCAGCCCGACGGACAGGACTACCTACGAGCAGTACTTC

D: NA
size: NA
J: TRBJ2-6
V: TRBV14
CDR3: CASHFSGANVLTF
DNA: TGTGCCAGCCATTTCTCTGGGGCCAACGTCCTGACTTTC

D: NA
size: NA
J: TRBJ1-1
V: TRBV4-3
CDR3: CASSQDTGLDTEAFF
DNA: TGCGCCAGCAGCCAAGACACAGGTCTGGACACTGAAGCTTTCTTT

D: NA
size: NA
J: TRBJ2-7
V: TRBV15
CDR3: CATSRPTIQGYEQYF
DNA: TGTGCCACCAGCAGACCTACTATCCAGGGGTACGAGCAGTACTTC

D: NA
size: NA
J: TRBJ2-1
V: TRBV6-2/TRBV6-3
CDR3: CASSYRGGSNEQFF
DNA: TGTGCCAGCAGTTATAGAGGGGGATCCAATGAGCAGTTCTTC

D: NA
size: NA
J: TRBJ2-2
V: TRBV29-1
CDR3: CSVAAPGANTGELFF
DNA: TGCAGCGTCGCCGCGCCGGGGGCGAACACCGGGGAGCTGTTTTTT

D: NA
size: NA
J: TRBJ1-3
V: TRBV5-1
CDR3: CASSLGSSGNTIYF
DNA: TGCGCCAGCAGCTTGGGCAGCTCTGGAAACACCATATATTTT

D: TRBD1
size: NA
J: TRBJ2-2
V: TRBV5-5
CDR3: CASSFRDSFTGELFF
DNA: TGTGCCAGCAGCTTTAGGGACAGCTTCACCGGGGAGCTGTTTTTT

D: TRBD2
size: few
J: TRBJ2-5
V: TRBV6-5
CDR3: CASSYGAGGETQYF
DNA: TGTGCCAGCAGTTACGGGGCGGGGGGAGAGACCCAGTACTTC

D: TRBD1
size: NA
J: TRBJ1-1
V: TRBV27
CDR3: CASSFRTGAEAFF
DNA: TGTGCCAGCAGTTTCAGGACAGGGGCGGAAGCTTTCTTT

D: NA
size: NA
J: TRBJ1-4
V: TRBV19
CDR3: CASSIQGRGATNEKLFF
DNA: TGTGCCAGTAGTATCCAGGGGAGGGGCGCAACTAATGAAAAACTGTTTTTT

D: NA
size: NA
J: TRBJ1-6
V: TRBV27
CDR3: CAPSSQASNSPLHF
DNA: TGTGCCCCCAGTTCACAGGCTTCTAATTCACCCCTCCACTTT

D: TRBD1
size: NA
J: TRBJ1-2
V: TRBV6-5
CDR3: CASSHGQGNYGYTF
DNA: TGTGCCAGCAGCCACGGACAGGGTAACTATGGCTACACCTTC

D: TRBD1
size: NA
J: TRBJ2-1
V: TRBV3-1/TRBV3-2
CDR3: CASSRGQGPPYNEQFF
DNA: TGTGCCAGCAGTCGAGGACAGGGACCCCCTTACAATGAGCAGTTCTTC

D: NA
size: NA
J: TRBJ2-2
V: TRBV28
CDR3: CASMAGRTGELFF
DNA: TGTGCCAGTATGGCGGGTAGGACCGGGGAGCTGTTTTTT

D: TRBD1
size: NA
J: TRBJ2-7
V: TRBV2
CDR3: CASAPGQGFYEQYF
DNA: TGTGCCAGCGCACCGGGACAGGGGTTCTACGAGCAGTACTTC

D: NA
size: NA
J: TRBJ1-3
V: TRBV10-3
CDR3: CAISESRGSGNTIYF
DNA: TGTGCCATCAGTGAGTCGAGAGGCTCTGGAAACACCATATATTTT

D: NA
size: NA
J: TRBJ1-5
V: TRBV7-2
CDR3: CASSLYISDQPQHF
DNA: TGTGCCAGCAGCTTATATATAAGCGATCAGCCCCAGCATTTT

D: NA
size: many
J: TRBJ1-2
V: TRBV4-1
CDR3: CASSQAPGEHYGYTF
DNA: TGCGCCAGCAGCCAAGCCCCCGGGGAGCACTATGGCTACACCTTC

D: NA
size: NA
J: TRBJ2-5
V: TRBV6-4
CDR3: CASSDSEGGEETQYF
DNA: TGTGCCAGCAGTGACTCGGAGGGCGGGGAGGAGACCCAGTACTTC

D: TRBD1
size: NA
J: TRBJ1-6
V: TRBV3-1/TRBV3-2
CDR3: CASSHGQGYNSPLHF
DNA: TGTGCCAGCAGCCATGGACAGGGCTATAATTCACCCCTCCACTTT

D: NA
size: NA
J: TRBJ2-5
V: TRBV7-2
CDR3: CASSLGRGETQYF
DNA: TGTGCCAGCAGCTTAGGGAGGGGAGAGACCCAGTACTTC

D: NA
size: NA
J: TRBJ2-3
V: TRBV27
CDR3: CASRSQGSDTQYF
DNA: TGTGCCAGCAGGAGCCAGGGGTCAGATACGCAGTATTTT

D: TRBD1
size: few
J: TRBJ2-2
V: TRBV9
CDR3: CASSVASGGRDTGELFF
DNA: TGTGCCAGCAGCGTAGCCTCAGGGGGCCGCGACACCGGGGAGCTGTTTTTT

D: NA
size: NA
J: TRBJ2-2
V: TRBV5-4
CDR3: CASSLGLFNTGELFF
DNA: TGTGCCAGCAGCTTGGGACTGTTTAACACCGGGGAGCTGTTTTTT

D: TRBD2
size: NA
J: TRBJ2-5
V: TRBV11-1
CDR3: CASSAGAGSQETQYF
DNA: TGTGCCAGCAGCGCAGGAGCGGGGAGTCAAGAGACCCAGTACTTC

D: NA
size: NA
J: TRBJ2-5
V: TRBV7-2
CDR3: CASSLERGLRETQYF
DNA: TGTGCCAGCAGCTTAGAAAGGGGCCTCCGGGAGACCCAGTACTTC

D: TRBD2
size: NA
J: TRBJ2-2
V: TRBV5-1
CDR3: CASSLTSGADTGELFF
DNA: TGCGCCAGCAGCCTGACTAGCGGGGCAGACACCGGGGAGCTGTTTTTT

D: TRBD2
size: NA
J: TRBJ2-7
V: TRBV4-2
CDR3: CASSQVGERGGSSYEQYF
DNA: TGTGCCAGCAGCCAAGTCGGGGAGCGGGGGGGCAGCTCCTACGAGCAGTACTTC